The source of this TCR beta chain is a study of blood T cell repertoires in COVID-19. There are 15 residues in the CDR3. V dropped 6 bases and J dropped 3; count of bases not matched to a gene: 8. CDR1 is SGHRS, CDR2 YFSETQ, per germline. In its sample, this clone was seen once. This table comes from immunoSEQ multiplex PCR, and its TCRdb copy is limited to in-frame clones, with some not included. The sample lists some 250,000 clones, about four fifths occurring once. The receptor comes from an elderly woman with acute or convalescent COVID-19. The specimen sequenced was peripheral blood. The V call is TRBV5-1, the J call TRBJ2-1; 8 bases are a match to TRBD1. In DNA, the CDR3 is TGCGCCAGCACCATCGGGACAGGTGACTACAATGAGCAGTTCTTC. Residues: CASTIGTGDYNEQFF.